This T cell receptor (beta chain) was sequenced in a study of cytomegalovirus exposure and HLA in healthy donors. Findings and limits, study-wide: The study carried out a later analysis of TCR beta sequences. It associated about 15,000 of them with specific HLA alleles at a false discovery rate of 0.05. The authors considered a cluster of highly shared sequence variants likely to be a sequencing artifact. Later on, a genetic analysis was performed. It linked a missense variant in DCLRE1C with V- and J-gene trimming of TCR beta. Generally TCR sequences proved uncommon, though certain public TCRs appeared in numerous donors.

A note on this clone: The antigen is not known.

Use of 60 Vbeta and 13 Jbeta primers characterized the PCR. Data came from immunoSEQ multiplex PCR; TCRdb stores just in-frame clones and leaves some out. The data hold fewer than 65,000 clones, with about 82% observed a single time. The CDR3 runs 16 residues. J was trimmed by 4 bases and V by 0 bases; bases with no gene match: 5. Looked up from germline, CDR1 is SGHNT and CDR2 is YYREEE (reference sequence). The genes are TRBV5-4 and TRBJ2-1; 9 bases are shared with TRBD2. The sample comprised PBMCs. This receptor was identified in a man younger than 40 in good health and CMV-seronegative. For the CDR3, the DNA is TGTGCCAGCAGCTTGGGCGGGGGGGCCGGATACAATGAGCAGTTCTTC. The encoded protein is CASSLGGGAGYNEQFF.